This TCR beta chain was obtained from a study of control samples from healthy donors and cancer patients (dated by TCRdb to 2018 to 2020). Turning to this clone: Its antigen remains undetermined. Nothing much larger sits one base from this clone, and base qualities are not available.

Taken from cysteine to phenylalanine, the CDR3 has 14 residues. Only CDR3 DNA remains: 42 bases, in frame from the first base. From the germline V gene, CDR1 is MDHEN and CDR2 is SYDVKM. The junction carries 11 bases between V and J, which are trimmed by 6 bases and 1 base respectively. Receptor libraries were prepared by the immunoSEQ multiplex PCR assay. The table comes from immuneACCESS by way of TCRdb, which keeps in-frame sequences with V and J called. Part of the clones is missing from these tables; in studies checked, under half for an unresolved V gene and the rest for unknown reasons. This sample comprises roughly 95,000 clones, roughly 88% of them detected only once. Roughly an eighth of the sample lies in the top ten.

The sequence joins TRBV28 to TRBJ2-3; the D gene remains uncertain. The receptor's source is a young man in good health. Source material: blood. The base sequence is TGTGCCAGCAGCTTAAGAACAGGCACAGATACGCAGTATTTT. It is translated as CASSLRTGTDTQYF.